This T cell receptor (beta chain) emerged from a study of vaccination and CD4 T cells after COVID-19. Regarding the study as a whole: From around 20 to 38, the median of SARS-CoV-2-reactive clonotypes rose without reaching significance.

This clonotype is a singleton in its sample. Its antigen is undetermined. Regarding treatment: approximately nine-day PBMC culture with coronavirus spike peptide pools or control peptides (ViraFEST assay). Before TCRs were sequenced, ViraFEST expanded antigen-specific T cells with peptide pools. Every well contained 2.1 million or so PBMCs, which were grown with around 9.4 IU/ml IL-2 and around 9.5 ug/ml peptide pools. Replacement of half the medium with fresh IL-2 medium took place on days 3 and 7. The assay that was used to sequence DNA from cultured CD4+ T cells was the Oncomine TCR Beta short-read assay. One entry per CDR3 protein, called by TCRdb with MiXCR from the PCR reads. The sample has some 20,000 distinct CDR3 sequences, around a quarter seen once. The sequence was collected from a human donor with COVID-19. Sequencing was carried out using cultured CD4+ T cells from blood.

The CDR3 loop reads CASSAKTGFGNQPQHF. The CDR3 DNA follows: TGTGCCAGCAGTGCCAAGACAGGGTTCGGCAATCAGCCCCAGCATTTT. This chain joins TRBV12-3 or TRBV12-4 and TRBJ1-5; TRBD1 matches at 7 bases. Trimming removed 5 bases from V and 2 bases from J; junction bases left unmatched: 9. The CDR3 covers 16 residues.